The clone carrying this TCR beta chain occurred a few times. The data originate from a study of control samples from healthy donors and cancer patients. V was clipped by 0 bases and J by 4 bases, with 10 bases between them. Germline V gene sequence: CDR1 SGHDT, CDR2 YYEEEE. The CDR3 has 14 amino acids. Here immunoSEQ multiplex PCR was the method, and the copy in TCRdb shows in-frame clones only, minus some. The data hold almost 90,000 clones, with around nine tenths observed a single time. Sequenced input: blood. The sequence was obtained from a man younger than 40 in good health. The V call is TRBV5-6, the J call TRBJ2-5; no reliable D call. The CDR3 is CASSLGPNGETQYF. DNA of the CDR3: TGTGCCAGCAGCTTGGGACCAAATGGAGAGACCCAGTACTTC.